A single sample gave rise to the 23 T cell receptor beta chains below, sequenced in a study of identical twins. TCRdb called the 5' RACE reads again in MiXCR, with one record for every CDR3 protein. The sample has roughly 540,000 distinct CDR3 sequences; less than 25% are singletons. The data were also submitted as part of a second study, on T cells expressing NK-cell markers.

What was sequenced was CD4+ T cells sorted from blood. The source is a woman aged 18-29 years in good health.

This chain connects TRBV2 to TRBJ2-2; 8 bases are a match to TRBD2. Germline assignment: CDR1 SNHLY and CDR2 FYNNEI. The CDR3 extends over 16 amino acids. J gave up 4 bases and V 1 base, and 5 bases lay outside the gene matches. This chain's CDR3 is CASSEERGRGTGELFF. Here the CDR3 DNA reads TGTGCCAGCAGTGAAGAGCGGGGGAGAGGCACCGGGGAGCTGTTTTTT. Full variable domain (remainder filled in from reference TRBV2 and TRBJ2-2): EPEVTQTPSHQVTQMGQEVILRCVPISNHLYFYWYRQILGQKVEFLVSFYNNEISEKSEIFDDQFSVERPDGSNFTLKIRSTKLEDSAMYFCASSEERGRGTGELFFGEGSRLTVL.

The chain carries TRBV5-1 and TRBJ2-4; D is uncertain. The CDR3 contains 15 residues. The germline V gene encodes CDR1 SGHRS and CDR2 YFSETQ. V shed 0 bases and J shed 3 bases, with 10 bases lying between them. CDR3 in amino acids: CASSLGRTVKNIQYF. CDR3 coding DNA: TGCGCCAGCAGCTTGGGTCGAACGGTCAAAAACATTCAGTACTTC.

CDR3 residues: CASSPSPFYGYTF. The CDR3 region has the DNA TGCGCCAGCAGCCCTTCCCCTTTCTATGGCTACACCTTC. The rearrangement uses TRBV5-1 and TRBJ1-2; D is uncertain. Germline V CDR1 and CDR2: SGHRS, YFSETQ. V lost 4 bases to trimming and J lost 4 bases, with 11 bases between them. The CDR3 sequence is 13 residues long.

V is TRBV5-1 and J is TRBJ2-2, with 11 positions matching TRBD1. CDR1 is SGHRS, CDR2 YFSETQ, per germline. V shed 5 bases and J 3 bases; nucleotides not matched to a gene: 6. CDR3 size: 16 residues. CDR3 region: CASSTGTGGYTGELFF. The CDR3 bases are TGCGCCAGCAGTACCGGGACAGGGGGTTACACCGGGGAGCTGTTTTTT. Combining the CDR3 with reference TRBV5-1 and TRBJ2-2 gives the whole variable domain KAGVTQTPRYLIKTRGQQVTLSCSPISGHRSVSWYQQTPGQGLQFLFEYFSETQRNKGNFPGRFSGRQFSNSRSEMNVSTLELGDSALYLCASSTGTGGYTGELFFGEGSRLTVL.

The chain is built from TRBV10-3 and TRBJ1-1; the D gene is possibly TRBD1 (6 bases). The germline V gene encodes CDR1 ENHRY and CDR2 SYGVKD. The CDR3 runs 12 residues. Trimming shortened V by 8 bases and J by 2 bases, and 9 bases separated the two germline ends. The CDR3, as DNA: TGTGCCATCTCACAGGGTAACACTGAAGCTTTCTTT. It translates to CAISQGNTEAFF.

This clonotype showed up just a few times. The chain combines TRBV20-1 with TRBJ2-7; D might be TRBD2 (5 bases). Germline CDR1 DFQATT, CDR2 SNEGSKA (reference sequence). Trimming stripped 4 bases from V and 7 bases from J, with 17 bases between. This CDR3 has 13 amino acids. CDR3 amino acids: CSAIEGSMGEQYF. The DNA of the CDR3 is TGCAGTGCTATCGAGGGTTCCATGGGAGAGCAGTACTTC.

V gene TRBV5-1 combines with J gene TRBJ2-5, with a possible D match to TRBD1 (6 bases). CDR1 is SGHRS and CDR2 is YFSETQ in the germline V gene. Deletions cut 0 bases from V and 1 base from J, with 13 bases between. The CDR3 runs 16 residues. This CDR3 reads CASSLEGVRVQETQYF. CDR3 sequence (DNA): TGCGCCAGCAGCTTGGAGGGGGTACGGGTCCAAGAGACCCAGTACTTC.

This clonotype was seen ten or more times. The V call is TRBV12-3 or TRBV12-4, the J call TRBJ2-7, with TRBD1 as a possible D gene (6 bases). Trimming left V 5 bases short and J 7 bases short, with 12 bases between. The CDR3 covers 12 residues. This CDR3 reads CASSRTGREQYF. The DNA of the CDR3 is TGTGCCAGCAGTCGAACAGGGCGGGAGCAGTACTTC.

This clonotype was counted a few times. The DNA for the CDR3 is TGTGCCACCAGTAAAGGGAATGAGCAGTTCTTC. Protein sequence: CATSKGNEQFF. This sequence joins TRBV24-1 and TRBJ2-1; D remains ambiguous. CDR1 is KGHDR and CDR2 is SFDVKD in the germline V gene. The CDR3 runs 11 residues. V gave up 6 bases and J gave up 7 bases, with 6 bases separating them.

This clonotype was detected only a few times. This chain links TRBV12-3 or TRBV12-4 with TRBJ2-1; 10 nucleotides line up with TRBD2. V dropped 6 bases and J dropped 8; count of bases not matched to a gene: 16. The CDR3 runs to 17 residues. CDR3 amino acids: CASSRGRSSGSSDEQFF. Written as DNA, the CDR3 is TGTGCCAGCAGCCGGGGCAGGTCTAGCGGGAGTTCAGATGAGCAGTTCTTC.

The chain links TRBV7-2 to TRBJ2-1; possibly TRBD1 for D (5 bases). The CDR3 covers 15 residues. Per the germline V gene, CDR1 is SGHTA and CDR2 is FQGNSA. Trimming removed 6 bases from V and 8 bases from J, with 20 bases in between. The CDR3 DNA is TGTGCCAGCAGATCACGCGTGCTAGGGGCCTATGAGCAGTTCTTC. Its translation is CASRSRVLGAYEQFF.

This chain joins TRBV18 and TRBJ2-1; 10 bases are shared with TRBD2. Germline-derived CDR1 and CDR2 are KGHSH and LQKENI. J was trimmed by 7 bases and V by 3 bases; bases with no gene match: 6. This CDR3 comprises 15 residues. This CDR3 is CASSPTTSGWNEQFF. CDR3 sequence (DNA): TGTGCCAGCTCACCGACGACTAGCGGGTGGAATGAGCAGTTCTTC.

This clonotype has a handful of counts. The chain couples TRBV6-5 to TRBJ1-6; D might be TRBD1 (6 bases). Trimming removed 2 bases at V and 9 bases at J, with 14 bases between. The CDR3 has 15 residues. In germline, CDR1 is MNHEY, CDR2 SVGAGI. DNA for the CDR3: TGTGCCAGCAGTTACACCCGGACAGCGGGTTCACCCCTCCACTTT. Its translation is CASSYTRTAGSPLHF.

The genes are TRBV24-1 and TRBJ2-2; D remains unclear. Deletions cut 4 bases from V and 4 bases from J, with 3 bases between. The germline gives CDR1 KGHDR, CDR2 SFDVKD. This CDR3 spans 12 amino acids. The CDR3: CATSEPTGELFF. The CDR3 nucleotides read TGTGCCACCAGTGAACCCACCGGGGAGCTGTTTTTT.

This clonotype was recorded at least ten times. The rearrangement joins TRBV12-3 or TRBV12-4 to TRBJ1-1; no firm D call. There are 11 residues in the CDR3. Trimming removed 2 bases from V and 7 bases from J, with 5 bases in between. The CDR3 DNA sequence: TGTGCCAGCAGTTTAAGGAGTGAAGCTTTCTTT. Protein: CASSLRSEAFF.

V gene TRBV7-6 combines with J gene TRBJ2-2; D ambiguous. Germline CDR1 is SGHVS and CDR2 is FNYEAQ. Trimming took 3 bases from V and 4 from J, leaving 9 bases between them. The CDR3 spans 14 residues. CDR3 sequence reads: CASSFGFSTGELFF. The CDR3 DNA follows: TGTGCCAGCAGCTTCGGCTTTAGCACCGGGGAGCTGTTTTTT.

In regard to this clonotype: A read error may account for a junction end that differs from germline. The chain joins TRBV12-3 or TRBV12-4 to TRBJ2-1; 13 positions agree with TRBD2. CDR3 length equals 13 residues. CDR3 protein: CASSLVTSGGVEF. CDR3 nucleotides: TGTGCCAGCAGTTTAGTCACTAGCGGGGGGGTAGAGTTC.

This clonotype turned up a few times. CDR3 region: CASSEQGRYNEQYF. CDR3 DNA sequence: TGCGCCAGCAGTGAACAGGGGAGGTACAACGAGCAGTACTTC. The chain couples TRBV10-2 to TRBJ2-7, with D tentatively TRBD1 (7 bases). Germline V CDR1 and CDR2: WSHSY, SAAADI. CDR3 size: 14 residues. The V end was cut by 3 bases, the J end by 5 bases, with 14 bases between.

The rearrangement uses TRBV20-1 and TRBJ2-5; 7 positions agree with TRBD1. This CDR3 has 15 residues. Unmatched junction bases numbered 9, after V lost 0 bases and J lost 5 bases. Germline CDR1 is DFQATT and CDR2 is SNEGSKA (reference sequence). The CDR3 DNA sequence: TGCAGTGCTAGAGATCCCCGGACAGGCGGGGAGACCCAGTACTTC. Translation gives CSARDPRTGGETQYF.

The genes are TRBV7-9 and TRBJ2-7; TRBD1 matches at 9 bases. Germline-derived CDR1 and CDR2 are SEHNR and FQNEAQ (reference sequence). V dropped 5 bases and J dropped 6; count of bases not matched to a gene: 8. This CDR3 comprises 14 residues. CDR3 protein: CASSRGQGSGEQYF. CDR3 sequence (DNA): TGTGCCAGCAGCCGCGGACAGGGGAGCGGCGAGCAGTACTTC.

At least ten counts were recorded for this clonotype. The chain uses TRBV12-3 or TRBV12-4 and TRBJ2-5; possible D gene TRBD2, 5 bases. This CDR3 has 15 residues. V lost 5 bases and J 1 base, leaving 14 bases between the germline ends. DNA of the CDR3: TGTGCCAGCAGTCCCCTAGGAGCGGCCCAAGAGACCCAGTACTTC. This codes for CASSPLGAAQETQYF.

The rearrangement joins TRBV9 to TRBJ1-1, with D possibly matching TRBD1 (5 bases). V lost 4 bases, J lost 0 bases, and 13 bases lay in between. Germline V gene data show CDR1 as SGDLS and CDR2 as YYNGEE. The CDR3 runs 15 residues. The CDR3 loop is CASSPGTGMNTEAFF. Here the CDR3 DNA reads TGTGCCAGCAGCCCCGGGACGGGTATGAACACTGAAGCTTTCTTT.

The rearrangement uses TRBV5-1 and TRBJ2-5; TRBD1 is a possible D gene (5 bases). Trimming removed 5 bases from V and 7 bases from J, with 15 bases in between. CDR1 and CDR2 from the germline V gene are SGHRS and YFSETQ. The CDR3 runs 13 residues. The CDR3 loop reads CASSADLQGTQYF. The CDR3 DNA reads as TGCGCCAGCAGTGCGGACCTTCAGGGGACCCAGTACTTC.